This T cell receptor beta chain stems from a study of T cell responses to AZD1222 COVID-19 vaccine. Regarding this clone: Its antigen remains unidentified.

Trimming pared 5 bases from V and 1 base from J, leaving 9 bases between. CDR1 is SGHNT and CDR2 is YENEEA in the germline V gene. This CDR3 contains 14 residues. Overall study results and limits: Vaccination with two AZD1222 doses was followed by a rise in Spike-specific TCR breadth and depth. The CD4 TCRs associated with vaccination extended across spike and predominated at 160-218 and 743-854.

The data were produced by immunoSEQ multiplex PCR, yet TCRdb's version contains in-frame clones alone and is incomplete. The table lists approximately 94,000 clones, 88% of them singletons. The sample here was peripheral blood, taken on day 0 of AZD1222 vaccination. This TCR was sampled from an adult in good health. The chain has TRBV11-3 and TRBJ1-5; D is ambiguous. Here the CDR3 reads CASSPIWSNQPQHF. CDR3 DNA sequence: TGTGCCAGCAGCCCGATTTGGAGCAATCAGCCCCAGCATTTT.